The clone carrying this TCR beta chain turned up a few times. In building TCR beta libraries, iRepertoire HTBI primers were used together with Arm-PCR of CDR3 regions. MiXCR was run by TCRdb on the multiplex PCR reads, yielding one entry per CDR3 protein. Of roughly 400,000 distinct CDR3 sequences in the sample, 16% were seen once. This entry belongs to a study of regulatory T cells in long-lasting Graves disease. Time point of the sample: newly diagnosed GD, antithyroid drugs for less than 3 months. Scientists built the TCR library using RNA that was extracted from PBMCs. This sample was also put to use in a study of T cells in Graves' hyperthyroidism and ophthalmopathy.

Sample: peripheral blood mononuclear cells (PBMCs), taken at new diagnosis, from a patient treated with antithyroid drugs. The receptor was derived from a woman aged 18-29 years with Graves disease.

The DNA of the CDR3 is TGTGCCTGGAGACTAGGACTAGCGAACGAAAATGGGATATCCTACAATGAGCAGTTCTTC. It specifies CAWRLGLANENGISYNEQFF. The rearrangement uses TRBV30 and TRBJ2-1; TRBD2 matches at 9 bases. This CDR3 spans 20 amino acids. Germline V gene lookup returns CDR1 GTSNPN and CDR2 SVGIG (reference sequence). Unmatched junction bases numbered 19, after V lost 3 bases and J lost 1 base.